One sample yielded the 32 T cell receptor beta chains listed below, sequenced in a study of regulatory T cells. Study results and limitations: In CD3G-deficient patients, conventional CD4+ T cells were enriched for hydrophobic CDR3 residues at positions 6 and 7.

The primer mix had 52 TRBV and 13 TRBJ primers. The method was immunoSEQ multiplex PCR; TCRdb's version includes in-frame clones alone and lacks a portion of them. There are tens of thousands of clones in the sample; roughly 88% occur only once, and 1.3% lies in the top ten. What these receptors recognize is not known. Specimen: conventional CD4+ T cells sorted from blood. Receptor source: a child aged 10 to 17 with CD3G deficiency.

This clone was counted once. The V call is TRBV27, the J call TRBJ2-7, with TRBD2 matching over 11 bases. Germline assignment: CDR1 MNHEY and CDR2 SMNVEV (reference sequence). The V and J ends lost 5 bases and 2 bases, in that order; junction bases with no gene match: 11. The CDR3 is 17 residues long. CDR3 in DNA: TGTGCCAGCAGTCCTAGCCCCCCTAGCGGGAGGACCTACGAGCAGTACTTC. This sequence encodes CASSPSPPSGRTYEQYF.

The genes are TRBV28 and TRBJ2-3, with 9 nucleotides matching TRBD2. CDR1 and CDR2 (germline): MDHEN, SYDVKM. CDR3 length: 13 amino acids. V shed 10 bases, J shed 0 bases, and the junction held 2 bases outside the gene matches. The CDR3 region has the DNA TGTGCCACCCTAGCGGGGAGCACAGATACGCAGTATTTT. Its protein product is CATLAGSTDTQYF.

The genes are TRBV6-1 and TRBJ2-7; D tentatively fits TRBD1 or TRBD2 (5 bases each). The CDR3 consists of 13 residues. Germline lookup yields CDR1 MNHNS and CDR2 SASEGT. V was trimmed by 4 bases and J by 6 bases, leaving 13 bases between them. In nucleotides, the CDR3 is TGTGCCAGCAGTGTGGGGGTGGCCCTCGAGCAGTACTTC. Amino acid sequence: CASSVGVALEQYF.

This rearrangement joins TRBV6-6 to TRBJ2-2; 7 bases agree with TRBD2. With 8 bases clipped from V and 4 bases from J, the junction kept 7 bases outside the gene matches. Per the germline V gene, CDR1 is MNHNY and CDR2 is SVGAGI (reference sequence). This CDR3 spans 14 amino acids. In DNA form, the CDR3 reads TGTGCCAGCCGTCGCGGGGGTATCACCGGGGAGCTGTTTTTT. Its translation: CASRRGGITGELFF.

This chain links TRBV19 with TRBJ2-1; 8 bases align to TRBD2. The CDR3 is made up of 14 amino acids. V lost 4 bases to trimming and J lost 7 bases; unmatched junction nucleotides: 6. Germline V gene lookup returns CDR1 LNHDA and CDR2 SQIVND (reference sequence). The CDR3 loop reads CASSSRREGNEQFF. CDR3 bases: TGTGCCAGTAGTAGTCGACGGGAGGGTAATGAGCAGTTCTTC.

The chain couples TRBV11-2 to TRBJ2-4; 9 bases line up with TRBD2. The CDR3 totals 17 residues. Trimming cost V 4 bases and J 0 bases; bases outside gene matches: 7. The V gene's germline CDR1 is SGHAT and CDR2 FQNNGV. The CDR3 DNA sequence: TGTGCCAGCAGCTCTCTCGCTAGCGGGAAAGCCAAAAACATTCAGTACTTC. Amino acid sequence: CASSSLASGKAKNIQYF.

The V and J genes are TRBV11-2 and TRBJ2-7; 13 nucleotides line up with TRBD2. The CDR3 extends over 15 amino acids. Germline V CDR1 and CDR2: SGHAT, FQNNGV. V lost 1 base and J lost 3; bases outside the gene matches: 0. The CDR3, as DNA: TGTGCCAGCAGCTTAGGGACTAGCGGGAGCTACGAGCAGTACTTC. It specifies CASSLGTSGSYEQYF.

This chain connects TRBV7-8 to TRBJ2-1; a weak D match, TRBD2 (6 bases). Looked up from germline, CDR1 is SGHVS and CDR2 is FQNEAQ. The CDR3 loop spans 17 amino acids. V gave up 4 bases and J gave up 9 bases, with 25 bases separating them. The CDR3 DNA is TGTGCCAGCAGCTCCCCGTGGGGCGGGATGAATCGTGGTGAGCAGTTCTTC. It encodes CASSSPWGGMNRGEQFF.

This chain connects TRBV6-6 to TRBJ1-1; D is uncertain. The length of the CDR3 is 12 residues. CDR1 and CDR2 (germline): MNHNY, SVGAGI (reference sequence). With 6 bases removed from V and 6 bases from J, the gap between germline ends came to 11 bases. CDR3 sequence reads: CASRPPDSEAFF. CDR3 sequence (DNA): TGTGCCAGCAGGCCCCCTGATTCTGAAGCTTTCTTT.

This clone was recorded only once. The genes are TRBV28 and TRBJ1-2, with TRBD1 matching over 7 bases. Unmatched junction bases numbered 6, after V lost 7 bases and J lost 4 bases. The CDR3 sequence is 13 residues long. Germline CDR1 MDHEN, CDR2 SYDVKM. CDR3 DNA: TGTGCCAGCACGGCAGGGGGTAGCTATGGCTACACCTTC. Translating gives CASTAGGSYGYTF.

The rearrangement links TRBV28 to TRBJ2-1; 12 bases fit TRBD2. The V gene's germline CDR1 is MDHEN and CDR2 SYDVKM. With 4 bases clipped from V and 7 bases from J, the junction kept 8 bases outside the gene matches. The CDR3 has 16 residues. In nucleotides, the CDR3 is TGTGCCAGCAGTTCCCCCCTAGCGGGAGGGCGGAATGAGCAGTTCTTC. It encodes CASSSPLAGGRNEQFF. The whole variable domain, remainder taken from reference TRBV28 and TRBJ2-1, is DVKVTQSSRYLVKRTGEKVFLECVQDMDHENMFWYRQDPGLGLRLIYFSYDVKMKEKGDIPEGYSVSREKKERFSLILESASTNQTSMYLCASSSPLAGGRNEQFFGPGTRLTVL.

The chain combines TRBV4-1 with TRBJ1-2, with D tentatively TRBD1 (6 bases). V dropped 4 bases and J dropped 5 bases, with 17 bases sitting between them. The CDR3 is made up of 15 amino acids. Looked up from germline, CDR1 is MGHRA and CDR2 is YSYEKL. The CDR3 DNA reads TGCGCCAGCAGCCGACAGGACGGCGGGAGGTATGGCTACACCTTC. This sequence encodes CASSRQDGGRYGYTF.

The V gene is TRBV7-9, the J gene TRBJ2-2; no clear D gene. Germline assignment: CDR1 SEHNR and CDR2 FQNEAQ (reference sequence). The CDR3 runs 13 residues. With 1 base removed from V and 6 bases from J, the gap between germline ends came to 6 bases. CDR3 in DNA: TGTGCCAGCAGCTTAGGATGGGCCGGGGAGCTGTTTTTT. Residues: CASSLGWAGELFF.

The CDR3 here is CASSSPDRGPETQYF. Here the CDR3 DNA reads TGTGCCAGCAGTTCCCCCGACAGGGGGCCGGAGACCCAGTACTTC. The chain couples TRBV28 to TRBJ2-5; 10 bases map to TRBD1. V gave up 4 bases and J gave up 5 bases; unmatched junction bases: 7. Germline V CDR1 and CDR2: MDHEN, SYDVKM. The CDR3 is 15 amino acids.

This clone has just a few counts. This chain uses TRBV5-1 with TRBJ2-2; D gene uncertain. The CDR3 has 15 amino acids. Trimming shortened V by 4 bases and J by 3 bases, and 13 bases separated the two germline ends. Germline CDR1 SGHRS, CDR2 YFSETQ. The DNA for the CDR3 is TGCGCCAGCAGCCCCGGCCGTAGTTACACCGGGGAGCTGTTTTTT. Its protein is CASSPGRSYTGELFF.

In DNA, the CDR3 is TGTGCCAGCGGGGGAGGCAATCAGCCCCAGCATTTT. Encoded protein: CASGGGNQPQHF. The chain has TRBV28 and TRBJ1-5; maybe TRBD1 (5 bases). This CDR3 contains 12 residues. V lost 8 bases, J lost 2 bases, and 7 bases lay in between. Germline loops: CDR1 MDHEN, CDR2 SYDVKM.

The chain employs TRBV5-1 and TRBJ2-1; 10 nucleotides match TRBD2. Germline V CDR1 and CDR2: SGHRS, YFSETQ. The CDR3 runs 15 residues. Trimming at V came to 0 bases and at J to 7 bases, leaving 4 bases not matched to a gene. The CDR3 region is CASSLVQGLANEQFF. CDR3 nucleotides: TGCGCCAGCAGCTTGGTCCAGGGACTAGCGAATGAGCAGTTCTTC.

The chain joins TRBV10-3 to TRBJ2-7; TRBD2 aligns across 13 bases. Unmatched junction bases numbered 3, after V lost 4 bases and J lost 6 bases. This CDR3 has 14 amino acids. CDR1 and CDR2 (germline): ENHRY, SYGVKD. The CDR3 sequence is CAISAGLAGSEQYF. The CDR3 DNA is TGTGCCATCAGTGCGGGACTAGCGGGATCCGAGCAGTACTTC.

The genes are TRBV5-1 and TRBJ1-1, with a weak D call TRBD1 (6 bases). V was clipped by 1 base and J by 1 base, with 8 bases between them. The length of the CDR3 is 14 residues. Germline values: CDR1 SGHRS, CDR2 YFSETQ. CDR3 nucleotides: TGCGCCAGCAGCTTGTGGGGACAGAACACTGAAGCTTTCTTT. Encoded protein: CASSLWGQNTEAFF.

The chain uses TRBV10-3 and TRBJ1-2, with TRBD1 identical over 11 bases. This CDR3 region has 17 residues. Per the germline V gene, CDR1 is ENHRY and CDR2 is SYGVKD. V was clipped by 2 bases and J by 6 bases; unmatched bases: 11. The CDR3 spells CAISEGQGQGASDGYTF. CDR3 coding DNA: TGTGCCATCAGTGAGGGCCAAGGACAGGGGGCTTCTGATGGCTACACCTTC.

The V gene is TRBV5-1, the J gene TRBJ2-3, with D hard to call. The CDR3 totals 13 residues. Deletions cut 5 bases from V and 4 bases from J, with 11 bases between. The germline V gene has CDR1 SGHRS and CDR2 YFSETQ. CDR3 protein: CASRVGRSDTQYF. In DNA, the CDR3 is TGCGCCAGCAGGGTGGGTCGATCAGATACGCAGTATTTT. Combining the CDR3 with reference TRBV5-1 and TRBJ2-3 gives the whole variable domain KAGVTQTPRYLIKTRGQQVTLSCSPISGHRSVSWYQQTPGQGLQFLFEYFSETQRNKGNFPGRFSGRQFSNSRSEMNVSTLELGDSALYLCASRVGRSDTQYFGPGTRLTVL.

CDR3 loop: CASRGPIRNTQFF. CDR3 DNA sequence: TGTGCCAGCAGAGGACCCATTAGGAATACGCAGTTCTTC. The V call is TRBV6-1, the J call TRBJ2-1; D unresolved. The CDR3 covers 13 residues. CDR1 MNHNS and CDR2 SASEGT come from the germline V gene. V lost 6 bases and J 12 bases, leaving 18 bases between the germline ends.

This rearrangement joins TRBV10-3 to TRBJ2-7; either TRBD1 or TRBD2 may fit D (5 bases each). CDR1 and CDR2 (germline): ENHRY, SYGVKD. This CDR3 region has 15 residues. The germline V and J ends were trimmed by 0 bases and 3 bases, with 12 bases remaining between them. The CDR3 sequence is CAISESMGPGYEQYF. CDR3 DNA sequence: TGTGCCATCAGTGAGTCGATGGGACCGGGCTACGAGCAGTACTTC.

This chain connects TRBV5-1 to TRBJ1-1; no clear D. The CDR3 runs 13 residues. Trimming left V 0 bases short and J 2 bases short, with 5 bases between. Per germline, CDR1 SGHRS and CDR2 YFSETQ. The CDR3 region is CASSLVSNTEAFF. The CDR3 region has the DNA TGCGCCAGCAGCTTGGTCAGCAACACTGAAGCTTTCTTT.

This clone was detected a few times. V gene TRBV10-3 combines with J gene TRBJ2-7; TRBD1 agrees at 7 bases. Per the germline V gene, CDR1 is ENHRY and CDR2 is SYGVKD. Losses at the gene ends were 3 bases for V and 5 bases for J; bases not matched to a gene: 7. The CDR3 extends over 14 amino acids. The CDR3 protein is CAISEQGKGHEQYF. The DNA for the CDR3 is TGTGCCATCAGTGAACAGGGGAAGGGTCACGAGCAGTACTTC.

The chain carries TRBV11-2 and TRBJ2-1, with TRBD2 matching 16 bases. The CDR3 covers 18 residues. CDR1 and CDR2 from the germline V gene are SGHAT and FQNNGV. The junction had 7 bases not matched to a gene; V was cut back by 3 bases and J by 5 bases. The CDR3 region is CASSLTQGLAGGNNEQFF. CDR3 nucleotides: TGTGCCAGCAGCTTGACCCAGGGACTAGCGGGAGGGAACAATGAGCAGTTCTTC.

The chain couples TRBV5-1 to TRBJ1-1; perhaps TRBD1 as D (6 bases). Germline V gene data show CDR1 as SGHRS and CDR2 as YFSETQ. The CDR3 totals 13 residues. The V and J ends lost 4 bases and 8 bases respectively, with 15 bases between them. CDR3 region: CASSRRGGGEAFF. The CDR3 bases are TGCGCCAGCAGCCGCAGGGGTGGCGGGGAAGCTTTCTTT.

This chain connects TRBV19 to TRBJ2-5; D is perhaps TRBD1 (5 bases). CDR1 is LNHDA and CDR2 is SQIVND in the germline V gene (reference sequence). The CDR3 spans 12 residues. Trimming took off 4 bases at V and 4 bases at J, with 7 bases between the two ends. The CDR3 nucleotides are TGTGCCAGTAGTACCCAGGGAGAGACCCAGTACTTC. Translated, it gives CASSTQGETQYF.

This clone was observed a handful of times. The V gene is TRBV28, the J gene TRBJ1-2; 11 nucleotides match TRBD1. The V gene's germline CDR1 is MDHEN and CDR2 SYDVKM. The J segment lost 0 bases and the V segment lost 5 bases, leaving 5 bases of the junction unmatched. CDR3 length: 16 residues. CDR3 sequence (DNA): TGTGCCAGCAGTCCTACGGACAGGGGGCCTAACTATGGCTACACCTTC. This sequence encodes CASSPTDRGPNYGYTF.

This chain links TRBV5-1 with TRBJ1-1; TRBD1 is a possible D gene (5 bases). Germline loops: CDR1 SGHRS, CDR2 YFSETQ. The CDR3 totals 13 residues. The ends were cut back, 0 bases at V and 6 bases at J, with 9 bases in the middle. CDR3 in amino acids: CASSLGDRAEAFF. DNA for the CDR3: TGCGCCAGCAGCTTGGGGGACCGCGCTGAAGCTTTCTTT.

The chain joins TRBV10-3 to TRBJ2-7; D is possibly TRBD1 or TRBD2 (5 bases each). Germline CDR1 and CDR2: ENHRY and SYGVKD. Trimming left V 10 bases short and J 3 bases short, with 19 bases between. The CDR3 has 14 amino acids. For the CDR3, the DNA is TGTGCCACCGGACGGCAATCAGGGAGCTACGAGCAGTACTTC. Translation gives CATGRQSGSYEQYF.

DNA for the CDR3: TGCGCCAGCAGCTCAAAAACCGGGACCGAGCAGTACTTC. This gives the protein CASSSKTGTEQYF. This chain uses TRBV5-1 with TRBJ2-7; tentatively, D is TRBD1 or TRBD2 (5 bases each). Germline V gives CDR1 SGHRS, CDR2 YFSETQ. The V end lost 3 bases, the J end lost 6 bases, and 13 bases lay between the germline ends. This CDR3 is built from 13 residues. Looking up the rest from reference TRBV5-1 and TRBJ2-7 gives the full variable domain: KAGVTQTPRYLIKTRGQQVTLSCSPISGHRSVSWYQQTPGQGLQFLFEYFSETQRNKGNFPGRFSGRQFSNSRSEMNVSTLELGDSALYLCASSSKTGTEQYFGPGTRLTVT.